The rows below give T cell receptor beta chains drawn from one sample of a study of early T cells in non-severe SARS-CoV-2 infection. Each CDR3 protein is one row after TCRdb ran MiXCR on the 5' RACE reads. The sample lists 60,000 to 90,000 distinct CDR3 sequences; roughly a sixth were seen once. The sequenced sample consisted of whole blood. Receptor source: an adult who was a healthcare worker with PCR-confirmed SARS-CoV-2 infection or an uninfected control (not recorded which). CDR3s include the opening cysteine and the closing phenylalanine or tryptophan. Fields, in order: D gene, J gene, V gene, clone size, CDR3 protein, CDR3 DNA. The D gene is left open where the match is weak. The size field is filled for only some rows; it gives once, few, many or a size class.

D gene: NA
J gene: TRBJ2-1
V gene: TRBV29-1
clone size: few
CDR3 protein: CSVEDRVYEQFF
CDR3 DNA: TGCAGCGTTGAAGATCGGGTGTATGAGCAGTTCTTC

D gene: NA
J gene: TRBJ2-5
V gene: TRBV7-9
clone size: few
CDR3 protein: CASSPGAPERTQYF
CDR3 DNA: TGTGCCAGCAGCCCAGGGGCCCCAGAGAGGACCCAGTACTTC

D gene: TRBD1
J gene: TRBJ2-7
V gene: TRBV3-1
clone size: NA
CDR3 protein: CASTPGQGATPYEQYF
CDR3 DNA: TGTGCCAGCACTCCGGGACAGGGGGCGACCCCCTACGAGCAGTACTTC

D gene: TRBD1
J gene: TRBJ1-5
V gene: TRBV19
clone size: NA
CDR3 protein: CASSSPGTGLWPQHF
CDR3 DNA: TGTGCCAGTAGTAGCCCCGGGACAGGTCTTTGGCCCCAGCATTTT

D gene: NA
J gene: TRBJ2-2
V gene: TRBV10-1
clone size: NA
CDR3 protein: CASSGGQGRTGELFF
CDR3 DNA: TGCGCCAGCAGTGGCGGGCAGGGCCGCACCGGGGAGCTGTTTTTT

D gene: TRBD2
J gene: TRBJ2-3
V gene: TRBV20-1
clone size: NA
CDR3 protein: CSARSSGAINTDTQYF
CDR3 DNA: TGCAGTGCTAGAAGTAGCGGGGCTATAAACACAGATACGCAGTATTTT

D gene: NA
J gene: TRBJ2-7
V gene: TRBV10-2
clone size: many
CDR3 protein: CASSEELDDEQYF
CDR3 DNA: TGCGCCAGCAGTGAGGAGCTCGACGACGAGCAGTACTTC

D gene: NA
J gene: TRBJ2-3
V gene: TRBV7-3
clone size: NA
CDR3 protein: CASSPGPSPTDTQYF
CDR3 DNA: TGTGCCAGCAGCCCGGGACCCAGCCCCACAGATACGCAGTATTTT

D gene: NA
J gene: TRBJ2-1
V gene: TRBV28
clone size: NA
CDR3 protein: CASSIQRSYNEQFF
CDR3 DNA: TGTGCCAGCAGTATCCAGCGGAGCTACAATGAGCAGTTCTTC

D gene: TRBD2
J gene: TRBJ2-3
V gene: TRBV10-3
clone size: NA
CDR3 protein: CAISVSGGATDTQYF
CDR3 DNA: TGTGCCATCAGTGTGAGCGGGGGGGCCACAGATACGCAGTATTTT

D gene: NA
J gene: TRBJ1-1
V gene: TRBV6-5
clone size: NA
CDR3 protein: CASSYEGHGTEAFF
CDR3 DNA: TGTGCCAGCAGTTACGAGGGGCATGGGACTGAAGCTTTCTTT

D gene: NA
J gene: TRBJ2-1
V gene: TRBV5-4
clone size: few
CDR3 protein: CASSVDRMGEQFF
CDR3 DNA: TGTGCCAGCAGCGTCGATAGGATGGGTGAGCAGTTCTTC

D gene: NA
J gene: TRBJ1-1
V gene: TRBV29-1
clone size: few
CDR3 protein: CSVGGRMNTEAFF
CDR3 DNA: TGCAGCGTTGGAGGTAGAATGAACACTGAAGCTTTCTTT

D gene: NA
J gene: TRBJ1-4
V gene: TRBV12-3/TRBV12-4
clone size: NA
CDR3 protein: CASRKAGGGEKLFF
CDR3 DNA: TGTGCCAGCAGGAAGGCCGGGGGAGGTGAAAAACTGTTTTTT

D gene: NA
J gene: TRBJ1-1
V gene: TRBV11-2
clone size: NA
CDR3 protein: CASSPDSFMNTEAFF
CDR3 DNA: TGTGCCAGCAGCCCAGACAGTTTCATGAACACTGAAGCTTTCTTT

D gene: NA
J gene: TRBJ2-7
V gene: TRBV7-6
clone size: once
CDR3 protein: CASSLVYGYEQYF
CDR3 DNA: TGTGCCAGCAGCTTAGTATACGGATACGAGCAGTACTTC

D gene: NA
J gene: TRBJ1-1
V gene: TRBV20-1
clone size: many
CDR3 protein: CSARKDSQNTEAFF
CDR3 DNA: TGCAGTGCCCGAAAGGACAGCCAGAACACTGAAGCTTTCTTT

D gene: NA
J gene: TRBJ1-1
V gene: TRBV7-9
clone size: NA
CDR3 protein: CASTPPGPTEAFF
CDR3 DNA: TGTGCCAGCACCCCCCCAGGGCCCACTGAAGCTTTCTTT

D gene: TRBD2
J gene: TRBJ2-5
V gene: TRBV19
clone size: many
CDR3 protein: CASSILGLEGNQYF
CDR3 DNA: TGTGCCAGTAGTATTTTAGGACTAGAAGGTAACCAGTACTTC

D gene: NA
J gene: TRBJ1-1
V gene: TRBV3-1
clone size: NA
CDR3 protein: CASSQGWTNTEAFF
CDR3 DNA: TGTGCCAGCAGCCAGGGGTGGACGAACACTGAAGCTTTCTTT

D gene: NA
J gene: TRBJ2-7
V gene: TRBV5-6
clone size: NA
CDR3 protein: CASSLFGPGQYF
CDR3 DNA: TGTGCCAGCAGCTTATTCGGGCCTGGGCAGTACTTC

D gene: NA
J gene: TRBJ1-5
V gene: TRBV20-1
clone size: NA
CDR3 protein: CSARGAGRDNQPQHF
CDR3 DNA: TGCAGTGCTAGGGGGGCAGGTAGAGACAATCAGCCCCAGCATTTT

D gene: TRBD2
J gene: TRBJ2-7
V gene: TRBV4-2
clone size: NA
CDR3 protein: CASSQQASGADEQYF
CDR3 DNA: TGTGCCAGCAGCCAACAAGCTAGCGGGGCCGACGAGCAGTACTTC

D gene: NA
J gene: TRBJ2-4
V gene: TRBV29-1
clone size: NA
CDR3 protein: CSGAGLGKNIQYF
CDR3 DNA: TGCAGCGGGGCCGGGCTAGGCAAAAACATTCAGTACTTC

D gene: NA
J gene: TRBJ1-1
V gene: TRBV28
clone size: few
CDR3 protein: CASSLMANEAFF
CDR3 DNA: TGTGCCAGCAGTTTAATGGCGAATGAAGCTTTCTTT

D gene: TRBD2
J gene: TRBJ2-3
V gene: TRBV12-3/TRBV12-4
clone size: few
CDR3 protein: CASNHPGTSDTDTQYF
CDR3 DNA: TGTGCCAGCAACCATCCCGGGACTAGCGACACAGATACGCAGTATTTT

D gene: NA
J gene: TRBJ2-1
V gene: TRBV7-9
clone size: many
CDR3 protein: CASSNQTYRRRGGNEQFF
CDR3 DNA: TGTGCCAGCAGCAACCAAACGTATCGGAGACGAGGGGGCAATGAGCAGTTCTTC

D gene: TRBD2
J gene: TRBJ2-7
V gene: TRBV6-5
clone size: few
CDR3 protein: CASSYGLAGRDEQYF
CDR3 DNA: TGTGCCAGCAGTTACGGACTAGCGGGGAGGGACGAGCAGTACTTC

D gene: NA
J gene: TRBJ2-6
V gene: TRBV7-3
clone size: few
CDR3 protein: CASSLLAGANVLTF
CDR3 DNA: TGTGCCAGCAGCTTATTAGCTGGGGCCAACGTCCTGACTTTC

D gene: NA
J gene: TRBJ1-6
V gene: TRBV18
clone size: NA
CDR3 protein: CASSTGKQNSPLHF
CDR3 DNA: TGTGCCAGCTCAACGGGCAAGCAGAATTCACCCCTCCACTTT

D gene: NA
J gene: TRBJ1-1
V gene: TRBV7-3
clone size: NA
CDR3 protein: CASSFHNGKAFF
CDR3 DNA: TGTGCCAGCAGCTTTCATAACGGAAAAGCTTTCTTT

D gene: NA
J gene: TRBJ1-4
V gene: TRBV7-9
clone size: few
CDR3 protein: CASSAQYEKLFF
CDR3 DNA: TGTGCCAGCAGCGCCCAGTATGAAAAACTGTTTTTT

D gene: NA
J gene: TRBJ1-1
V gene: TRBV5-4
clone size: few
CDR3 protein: CASSLALGDTEAFF
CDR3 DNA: TGTGCCAGCAGCTTGGCTTTGGGGGACACTGAAGCTTTCTTT

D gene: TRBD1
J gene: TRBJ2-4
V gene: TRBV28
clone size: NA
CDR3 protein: CASSGDRDIQYF
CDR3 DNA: TGTGCCAGCAGTGGGGACAGGGATATTCAGTACTTC

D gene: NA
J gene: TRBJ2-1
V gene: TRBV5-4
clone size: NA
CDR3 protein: CASRKDSYNEQFF
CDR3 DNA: TGTGCCAGCAGAAAGGACAGCTACAATGAGCAGTTCTTC

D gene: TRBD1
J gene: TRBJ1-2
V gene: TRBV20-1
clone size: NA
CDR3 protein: CSARSSGRGQGSYGYTF
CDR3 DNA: TGCAGTGCTAGAAGCTCAGGCAGGGGGCAAGGTTCTTATGGCTACACCTTC

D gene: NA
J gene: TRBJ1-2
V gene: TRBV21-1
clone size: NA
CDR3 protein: CASSNESRKGYTF
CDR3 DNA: TGTGCCAGCAGCAACGAATCCAGGAAGGGCTACACCTTC

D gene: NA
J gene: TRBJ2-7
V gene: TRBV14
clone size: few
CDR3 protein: CASSRWQTGNEQYF
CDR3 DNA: TGTGCCAGCAGCCGGTGGCAAACAGGGAACGAGCAGTACTTC

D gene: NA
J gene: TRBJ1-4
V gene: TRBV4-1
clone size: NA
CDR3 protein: CASSQEAGHNEKLFF
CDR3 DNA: TGCGCCAGCAGCCAAGAGGCCGGGCATAATGAAAAACTGTTTTTT

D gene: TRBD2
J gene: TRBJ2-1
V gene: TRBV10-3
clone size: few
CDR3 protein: CAITAGATYNEQFF
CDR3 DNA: TGTGCCATCACAGCGGGGGCTACCTACAATGAGCAGTTCTTC

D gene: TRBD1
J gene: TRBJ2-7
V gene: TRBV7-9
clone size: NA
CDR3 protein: CASSLRGQGVTYEQYF
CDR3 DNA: TGTGCCAGCAGCTTAAGAGGACAGGGGGTAACCTACGAGCAGTACTTC

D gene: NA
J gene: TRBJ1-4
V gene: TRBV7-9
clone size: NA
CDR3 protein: CASSPHEEKLFF
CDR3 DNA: TGTGCCAGCAGCCCCCATGAGGAAAAACTGTTTTTT